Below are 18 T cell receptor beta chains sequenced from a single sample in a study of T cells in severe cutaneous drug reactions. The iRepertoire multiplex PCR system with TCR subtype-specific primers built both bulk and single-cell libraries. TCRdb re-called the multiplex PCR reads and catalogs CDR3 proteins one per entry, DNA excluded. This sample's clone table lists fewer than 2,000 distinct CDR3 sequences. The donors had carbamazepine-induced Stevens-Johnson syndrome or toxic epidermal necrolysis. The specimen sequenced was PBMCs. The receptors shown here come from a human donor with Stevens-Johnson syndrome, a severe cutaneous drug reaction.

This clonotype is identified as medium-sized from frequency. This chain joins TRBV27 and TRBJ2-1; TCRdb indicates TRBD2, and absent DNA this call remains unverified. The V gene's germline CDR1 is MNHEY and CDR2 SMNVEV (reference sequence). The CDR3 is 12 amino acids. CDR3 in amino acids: CASMKGGRGKFF.

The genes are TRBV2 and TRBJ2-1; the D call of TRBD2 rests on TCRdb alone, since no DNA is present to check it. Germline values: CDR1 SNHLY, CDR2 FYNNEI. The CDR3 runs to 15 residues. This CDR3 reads CASSRLAGGYNEQFF.

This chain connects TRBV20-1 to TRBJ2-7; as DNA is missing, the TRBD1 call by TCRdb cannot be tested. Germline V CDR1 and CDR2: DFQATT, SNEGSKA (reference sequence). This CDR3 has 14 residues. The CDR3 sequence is CSAATGGSPYEQYF.

CDR3 sequence: CAWSDGSIPDTQYF. The rearrangement uses TRBV30 and TRBJ2-3; the D gene TCRdb calls, TRBD2, cannot be checked with no DNA. The CDR3 is made up of 14 amino acids. The germline gives CDR1 GTSNPN, CDR2 SVGIG (reference sequence).

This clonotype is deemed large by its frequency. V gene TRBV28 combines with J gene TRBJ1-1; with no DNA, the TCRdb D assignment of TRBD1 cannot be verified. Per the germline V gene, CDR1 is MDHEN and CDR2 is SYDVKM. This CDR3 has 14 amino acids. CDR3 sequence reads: CASSETGLGTEAFF.

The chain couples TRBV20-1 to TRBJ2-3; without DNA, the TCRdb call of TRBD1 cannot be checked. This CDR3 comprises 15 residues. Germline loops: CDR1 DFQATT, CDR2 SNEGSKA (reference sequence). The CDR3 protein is CSATSRGTSTDTQYF.

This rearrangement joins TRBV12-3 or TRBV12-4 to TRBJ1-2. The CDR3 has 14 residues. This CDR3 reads CASSFGGANYGYTF.

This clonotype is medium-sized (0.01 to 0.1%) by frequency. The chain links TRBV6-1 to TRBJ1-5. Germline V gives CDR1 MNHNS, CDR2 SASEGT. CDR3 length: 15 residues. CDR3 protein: CASRHLLGSNQPQHF.

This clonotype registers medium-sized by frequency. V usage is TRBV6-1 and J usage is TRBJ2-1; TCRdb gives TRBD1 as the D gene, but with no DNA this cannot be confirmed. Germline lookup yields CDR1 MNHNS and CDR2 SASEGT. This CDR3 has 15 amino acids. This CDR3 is CASSRDRALRNEQFF.

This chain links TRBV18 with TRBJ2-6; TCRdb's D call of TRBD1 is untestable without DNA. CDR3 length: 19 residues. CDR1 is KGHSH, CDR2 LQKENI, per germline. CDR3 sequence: CASSPGQGASVSGANVLTF.

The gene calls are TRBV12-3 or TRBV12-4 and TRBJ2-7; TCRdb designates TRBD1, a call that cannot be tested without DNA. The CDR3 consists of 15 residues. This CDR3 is CASSLGTGERDEQYF.

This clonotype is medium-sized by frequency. The CDR3 protein is CASSGTGGPYTEAFF. The chain joins TRBV2 to TRBJ1-1; TCRdb returns TRBD1, unconfirmable since there is no DNA. The germline V gene encodes CDR1 SNHLY and CDR2 FYNNEI. The CDR3 spans 15 residues.

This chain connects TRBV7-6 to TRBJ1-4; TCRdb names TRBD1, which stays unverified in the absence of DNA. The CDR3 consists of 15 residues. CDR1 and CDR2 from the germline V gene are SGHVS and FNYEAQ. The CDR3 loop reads CASKDRGGTNEKLFF. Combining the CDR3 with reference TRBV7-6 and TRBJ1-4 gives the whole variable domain GAGVSQSPRYKVTKRGQDVALRCDPISGHVSLYWYRQALGQGPEFLTYFNYEAQQDKSGLPNDRFSAERPEGSISTLTIQRTEQRDSAMYRCASKDRGGTNEKLFFGSGTQLSVL.

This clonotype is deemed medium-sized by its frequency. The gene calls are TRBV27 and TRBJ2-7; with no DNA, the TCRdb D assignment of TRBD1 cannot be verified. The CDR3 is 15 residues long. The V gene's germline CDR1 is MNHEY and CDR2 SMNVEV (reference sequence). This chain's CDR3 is CASRRLQDLSYEQYF.

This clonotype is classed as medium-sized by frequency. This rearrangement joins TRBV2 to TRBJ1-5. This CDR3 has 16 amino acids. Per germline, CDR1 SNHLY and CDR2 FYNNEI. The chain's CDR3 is CASSEVGRAQNQPQHF. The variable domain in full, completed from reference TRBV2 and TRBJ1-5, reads EPEVTQTPSHQVTQMGQEVILRCVPISNHLYFYWYRQILGQKVEFLVSFYNNEISEKSEIFDDQFSVERPDGSNFTLKIRSTKLEDSAMYFCASSEVGRAQNQPQHFGDGTRLSIL.

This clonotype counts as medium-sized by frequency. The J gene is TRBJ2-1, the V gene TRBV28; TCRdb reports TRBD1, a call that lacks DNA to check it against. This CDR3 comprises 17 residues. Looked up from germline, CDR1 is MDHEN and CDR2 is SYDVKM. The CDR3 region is CASSFPTGRTNYNEQFF.

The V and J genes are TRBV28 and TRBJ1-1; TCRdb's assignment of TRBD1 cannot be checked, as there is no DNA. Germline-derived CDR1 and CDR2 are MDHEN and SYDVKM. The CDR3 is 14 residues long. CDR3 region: CASSRQGMNTEAFF.

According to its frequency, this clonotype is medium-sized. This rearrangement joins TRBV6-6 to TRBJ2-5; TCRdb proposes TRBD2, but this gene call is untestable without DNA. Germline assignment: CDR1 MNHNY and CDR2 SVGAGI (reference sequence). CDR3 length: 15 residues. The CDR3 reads CASSYRGTSSETQYF.